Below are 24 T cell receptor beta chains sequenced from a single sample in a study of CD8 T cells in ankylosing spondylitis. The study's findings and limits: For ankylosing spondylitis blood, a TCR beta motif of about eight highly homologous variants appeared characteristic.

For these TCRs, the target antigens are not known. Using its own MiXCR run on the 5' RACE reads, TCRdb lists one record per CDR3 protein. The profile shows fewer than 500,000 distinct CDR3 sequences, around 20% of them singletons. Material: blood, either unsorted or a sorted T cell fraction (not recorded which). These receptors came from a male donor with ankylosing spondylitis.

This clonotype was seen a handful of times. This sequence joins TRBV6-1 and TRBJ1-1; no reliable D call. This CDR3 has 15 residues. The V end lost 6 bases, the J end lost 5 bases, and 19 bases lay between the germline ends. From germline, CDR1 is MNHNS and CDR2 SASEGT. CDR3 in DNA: TGTGCCAGCAGGTCGACAACCGGGAGGTGGACTGAAGCTTTCTTT. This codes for CASRSTTGRWTEAFF.

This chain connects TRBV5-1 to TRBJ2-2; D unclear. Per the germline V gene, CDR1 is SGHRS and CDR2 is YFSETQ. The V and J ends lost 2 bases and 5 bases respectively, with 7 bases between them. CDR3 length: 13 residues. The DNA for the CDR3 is TGCGCCAGCAGCTTCCCGAGAACCGGGGAGCTGTTTTTT. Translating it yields CASSFPRTGELFF.

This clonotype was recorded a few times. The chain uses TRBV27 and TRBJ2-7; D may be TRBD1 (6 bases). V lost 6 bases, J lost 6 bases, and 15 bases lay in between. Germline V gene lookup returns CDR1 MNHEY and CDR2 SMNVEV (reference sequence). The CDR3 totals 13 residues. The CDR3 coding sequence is TGTGCCAGCAGAGGACAGAGGCCCTCCGAGCAGTACTTC. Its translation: CASRGQRPSEQYF.

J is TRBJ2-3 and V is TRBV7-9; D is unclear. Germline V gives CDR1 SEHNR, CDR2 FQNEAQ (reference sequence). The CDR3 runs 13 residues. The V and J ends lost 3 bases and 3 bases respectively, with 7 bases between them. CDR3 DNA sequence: TGTGCCAGCAGCTTCACCGTAACAGATACGCAGTATTTT. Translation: CASSFTVTDTQYF.

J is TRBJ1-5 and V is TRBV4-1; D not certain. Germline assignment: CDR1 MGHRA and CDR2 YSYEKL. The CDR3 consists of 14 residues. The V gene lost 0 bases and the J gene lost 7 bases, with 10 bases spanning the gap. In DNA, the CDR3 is TGCGCCAGCAGCCAAGATCCAGGCAGACAGCCCCAGCATTTT. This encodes CASSQDPGRQPQHF.

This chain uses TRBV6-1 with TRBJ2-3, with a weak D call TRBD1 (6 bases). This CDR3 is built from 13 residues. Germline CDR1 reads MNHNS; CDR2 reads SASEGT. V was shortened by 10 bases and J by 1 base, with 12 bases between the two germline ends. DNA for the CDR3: TGTGCCATCCGGGACATAGGCACAGATACGCAGTATTTT. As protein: CAIRDIGTDTQYF.

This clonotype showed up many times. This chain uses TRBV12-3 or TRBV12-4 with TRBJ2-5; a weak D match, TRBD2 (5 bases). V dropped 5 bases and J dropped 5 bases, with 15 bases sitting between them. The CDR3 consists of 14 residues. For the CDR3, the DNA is TGTGCCAGCAGTCTCCTCTCGGAGGAGGAGACCCAGTACTTC. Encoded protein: CASSLLSEEETQYF.

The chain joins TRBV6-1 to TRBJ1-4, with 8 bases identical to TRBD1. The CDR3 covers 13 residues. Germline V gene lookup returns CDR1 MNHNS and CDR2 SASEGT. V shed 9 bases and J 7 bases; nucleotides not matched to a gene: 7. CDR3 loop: CASEGTGSEKLFF. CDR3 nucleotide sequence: TGTGCCAGTGAGGGGACAGGCTCTGAAAAACTGTTTTTT.

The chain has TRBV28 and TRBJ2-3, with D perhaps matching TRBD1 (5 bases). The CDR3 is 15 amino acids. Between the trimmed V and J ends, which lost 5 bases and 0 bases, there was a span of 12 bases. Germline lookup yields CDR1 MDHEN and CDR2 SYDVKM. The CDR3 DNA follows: TGTGCCAGCAGTCCCCAGGGAATAAGCACAGATACGCAGTATTTT. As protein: CASSPQGISTDTQYF. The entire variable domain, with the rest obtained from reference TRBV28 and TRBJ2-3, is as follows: DVKVTQSSRYLVKRTGEKVFLECVQDMDHENMFWYRQDPGLGLRLIYFSYDVKMKEKGDIPEGYSVSREKKERFSLILESASTNQTSMYLCASSPQGISTDTQYFGPGTRLTVL.

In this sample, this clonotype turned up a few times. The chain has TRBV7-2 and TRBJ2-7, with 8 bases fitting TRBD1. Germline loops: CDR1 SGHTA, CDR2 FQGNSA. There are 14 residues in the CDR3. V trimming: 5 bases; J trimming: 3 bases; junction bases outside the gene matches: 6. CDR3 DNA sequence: TGTGCCAGCAGCCCCCGGACAGGGATCTACGAGCAGTACTTC. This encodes CASSPRTGIYEQYF.

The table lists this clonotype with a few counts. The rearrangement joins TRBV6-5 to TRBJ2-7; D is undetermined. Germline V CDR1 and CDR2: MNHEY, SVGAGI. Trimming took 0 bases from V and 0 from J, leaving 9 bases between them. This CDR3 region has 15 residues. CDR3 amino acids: CASSYSGQFSYEQYF. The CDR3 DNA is TGTGCCAGCAGTTACTCTGGGCAATTCTCCTACGAGCAGTACTTC.

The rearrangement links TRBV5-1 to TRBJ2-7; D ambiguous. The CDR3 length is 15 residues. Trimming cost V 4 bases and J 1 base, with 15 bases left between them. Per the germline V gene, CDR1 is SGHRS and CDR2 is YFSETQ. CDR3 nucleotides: TGCGCCAGCAGCCTGGGGTACGTTAATTCCTACGAGCAGTACTTC. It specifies CASSLGYVNSYEQYF.

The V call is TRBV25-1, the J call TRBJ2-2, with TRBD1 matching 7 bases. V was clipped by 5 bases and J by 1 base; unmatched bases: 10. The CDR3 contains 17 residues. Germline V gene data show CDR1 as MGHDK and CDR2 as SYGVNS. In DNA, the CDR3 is TGTGCCAGCAGTCCTCCCTCGACAGGGAGGAACACCGGGGAGCTGTTTTTT. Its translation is CASSPPSTGRNTGELFF. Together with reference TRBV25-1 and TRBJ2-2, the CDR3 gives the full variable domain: EADIYQTPRYLVIGTGKKITLECSQTMGHDKMYWYQQDPGMELHLIHYSYGVNSTEKGDLSSESTVSRIRTEHFPLTLESARPSHTSQYLCASSPPSTGRNTGELFFGEGSRLTVL.

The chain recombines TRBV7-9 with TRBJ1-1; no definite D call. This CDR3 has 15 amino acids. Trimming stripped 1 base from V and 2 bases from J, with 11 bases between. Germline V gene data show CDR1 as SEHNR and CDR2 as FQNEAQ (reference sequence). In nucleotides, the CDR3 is TGTGCCAGCAGCTTAGGGTTACGGCAAAACACTGAAGCTTTCTTT. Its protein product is CASSLGLRQNTEAFF.

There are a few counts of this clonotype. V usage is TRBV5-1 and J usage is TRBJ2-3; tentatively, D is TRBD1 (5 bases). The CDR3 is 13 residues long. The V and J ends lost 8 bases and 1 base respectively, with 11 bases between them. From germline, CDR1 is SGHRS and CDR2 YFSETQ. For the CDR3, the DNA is TGCGCCAGTCATGACAGCCGCACAGATACGCAGTATTTT. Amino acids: CASHDSRTDTQYF.

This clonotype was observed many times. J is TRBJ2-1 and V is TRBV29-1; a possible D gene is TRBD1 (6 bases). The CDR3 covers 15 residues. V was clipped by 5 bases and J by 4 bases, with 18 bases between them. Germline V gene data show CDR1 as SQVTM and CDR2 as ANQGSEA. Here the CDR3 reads CSVSAARDTYNEQFF. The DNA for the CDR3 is TGCAGCGTTTCGGCCGCCCGGGACACTTACAATGAGCAGTTCTTC.

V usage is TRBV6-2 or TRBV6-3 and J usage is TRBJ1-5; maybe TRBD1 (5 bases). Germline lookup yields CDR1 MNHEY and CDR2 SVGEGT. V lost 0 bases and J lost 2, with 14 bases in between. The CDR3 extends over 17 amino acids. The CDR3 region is CASSYSRAGLGNQPQHF. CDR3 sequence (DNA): TGTGCCAGCAGTTACTCCAGGGCAGGGTTGGGCAATCAGCCCCAGCATTTT.

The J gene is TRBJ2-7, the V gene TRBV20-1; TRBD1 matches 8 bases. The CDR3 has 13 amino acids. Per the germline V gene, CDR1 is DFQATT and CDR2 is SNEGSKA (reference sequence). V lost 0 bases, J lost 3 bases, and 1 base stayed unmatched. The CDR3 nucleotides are TGCAGTGCTAGAGACGGGACAGGCTACGAGCAGTACTTC. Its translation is CSARDGTGYEQYF.

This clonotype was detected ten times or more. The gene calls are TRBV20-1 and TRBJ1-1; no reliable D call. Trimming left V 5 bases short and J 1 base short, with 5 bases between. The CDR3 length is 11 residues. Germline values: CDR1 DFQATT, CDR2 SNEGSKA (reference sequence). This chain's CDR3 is CSAAENTEAFF. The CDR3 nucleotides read TGCAGTGCTGCTGAGAACACTGAAGCTTTCTTT.

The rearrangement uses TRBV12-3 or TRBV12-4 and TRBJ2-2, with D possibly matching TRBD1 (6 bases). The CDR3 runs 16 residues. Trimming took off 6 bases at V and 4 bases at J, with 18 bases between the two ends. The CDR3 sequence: CASRSQGSRSTGELFF. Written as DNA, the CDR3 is TGTGCCAGCAGAAGCCAGGGGTCCCGGTCCACCGGGGAGCTGTTTTTT.

The CDR3 loop reads CASTLGRVGYEQYF. Written as DNA, the CDR3 is TGTGCCAGCACCCTGGGCAGGGTGGGCTACGAGCAGTACTTC. The rearrangement links TRBV7-8 to TRBJ2-7, with a tentative D call TRBD1 (5 bases). The germline gives CDR1 SGHVS, CDR2 FQNEAQ. The V gene lost 7 bases and the J gene lost 3 bases, with 16 bases spanning the gap. The CDR3 consists of 14 residues.

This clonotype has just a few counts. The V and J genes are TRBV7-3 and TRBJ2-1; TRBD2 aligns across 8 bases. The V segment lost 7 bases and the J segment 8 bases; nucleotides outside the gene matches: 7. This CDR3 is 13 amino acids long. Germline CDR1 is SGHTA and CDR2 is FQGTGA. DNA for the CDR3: TGTGCCAGCAACCCGTCGGGAGGGGATGAGCAGTTCTTC. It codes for CASNPSGGDEQFF.

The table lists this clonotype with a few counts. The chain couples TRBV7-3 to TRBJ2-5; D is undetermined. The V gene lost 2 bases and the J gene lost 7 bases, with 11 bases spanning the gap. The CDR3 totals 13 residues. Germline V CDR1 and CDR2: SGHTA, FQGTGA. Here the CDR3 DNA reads TGTGCCAGCAGCTTAGGGTTTCTCGGGACCCAGTACTTC. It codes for CASSLGFLGTQYF.

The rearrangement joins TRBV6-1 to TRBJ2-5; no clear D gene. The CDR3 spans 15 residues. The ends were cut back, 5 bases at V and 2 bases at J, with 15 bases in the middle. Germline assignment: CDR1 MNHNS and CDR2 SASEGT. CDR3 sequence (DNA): TGTGCCAGCAGTCCCCAAGCGCCACCTCAAGAGACCCAGTACTTC. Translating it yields CASSPQAPPQETQYF.